These 21 T cell receptor beta chains share one sample of origin, sequenced in a study of T-cell memory formation after mild COVID-19. TCRdb itself ran the 5' RACE reads through MiXCR, one entry per CDR3 protein. The sample yields roughly 140,000 distinct CDR3 sequences, more than 13% seen once. The sample was PBMCs or a T cell subset sorted from them (not recorded which). The receptors originated from an adult woman who had mild COVID-19 (a few samples of this study predate the infection). Cell type and time point are not known.

This clonotype was seen a few times. This sequence joins TRBV19 and TRBJ1-1, with TRBD1 matching over 8 bases. Trimming at V came to 6 bases and at J to 4 bases, leaving 16 bases not matched to a gene. The CDR3 runs 17 residues. Germline V gene data show CDR1 as LNHDA and CDR2 as SQIVND (reference sequence). The CDR3: CASRSQTGAYYSTEAFF. The DNA for the CDR3 is TGTGCCAGTAGATCACAGACAGGGGCCTATTATAGCACTGAAGCTTTCTTT.

This clonotype was found once. The V gene is TRBV18, the J gene TRBJ2-3, with TRBD1 identical over 7 bases. Per the germline V gene, CDR1 is KGHSH and CDR2 is LQKENI. This CDR3 region has 16 residues. Trimming at V came to 6 bases and at J to 2 bases, leaving 11 bases not matched to a gene. CDR3 coding DNA: TGTGCCAGCTCCCCCGGACAGGAGGAGATCACAGATACGCAGTATTTT. This translates into CASSPGQEEITDTQYF. The complete variable domain, with remaining parts taken from reference TRBV18 and TRBJ2-3, reads NAGVMQNPRHLVRRRGQEARLRCSPMKGHSHVYWYRQLPEEGLKFMVYLQKENIIDESGMPKERFSAEFPKEGPSILRIQQVVRGDSAAYFCASSPGQEEITDTQYFGPGTRLTVL.

V usage is TRBV21-1 and J usage is TRBJ1-5. TRBV21-1 is listed as a pseudogene. The CDR3 extends over 8 amino acids. CDR3 loop: CATQPQHF. The DNA for the CDR3 is TGTGCCACCCAGCCCCAGCATTTT.

The sample holds many counts of this clonotype. The rearrangement joins TRBV4-2 to TRBJ1-2; 7 nucleotides line up with TRBD1. With V trimmed by 3 bases and J by 4 bases, 2 bases remained unmatched. Germline assignment: CDR1 LGHNA and CDR2 YNFKEQ. The CDR3 is 13 amino acids. This chain's CDR3 is CASSQSGGYGYTF. CDR3 in DNA: TGTGCCAGCAGCCAGTCAGGGGGCTATGGCTACACCTTC.

The rearrangement links TRBV20-1 to TRBJ1-1; maybe TRBD1 (5 bases). The CDR3 is made up of 13 amino acids. The V gene lost 1 base and the J gene lost 13 bases, with 19 bases spanning the gap. The germline V gene encodes CDR1 DFQATT and CDR2 SNEGSKA (reference sequence). The CDR3 coding sequence is TGCAGTGCTAGAGGAGGGGATGGGGCGGGAGGTTTCTTT. It encodes CSARGGDGAGGFF.

This clonotype has only a few counts. This chain links TRBV29-1 with TRBJ1-1; unclear D gene. This CDR3 is 12 amino acids long. V dropped 0 bases and J dropped 4 bases, with 6 bases sitting between them. Germline lookup yields CDR1 SQVTM and CDR2 ANQGSEA. The CDR3 loop reads CSVEDVGTEAFF. The CDR3 nucleotides read TGCAGCGTTGAAGACGTCGGCACTGAAGCTTTCTTT.

This clonotype was recorded a few times. Compared with germline, one end of the junction differs, possibly owing to a read error. This chain links TRBV12-3 or TRBV12-4 with TRBJ1-1; D is undetermined. This CDR3 contains 13 residues. CDR3 in amino acids: CAGSLSGNTEAFF. Written as DNA, the CDR3 is TGTGCCGGCAGTTTAAGCGGGAACACTGAAGCTTTCTTT.

The chain uses TRBV7-6 and TRBJ2-1; unclear D gene. Per germline, CDR1 SGHVS and CDR2 FNYEAQ. V was cut by 5 bases and J by 7 bases, with 12 bases left in between. The CDR3 consists of 13 residues. The CDR3 DNA sequence: TGTGCCAGCAGCCGGTACCTTGGTAATGAGCAGTTCTTC. Its protein is CASSRYLGNEQFF.

V usage is TRBV6-5 and J usage is TRBJ2-5; 9 nucleotides line up with TRBD1. The V and J ends lost 6 bases and 2 bases, in that order; junction bases with no gene match: 10. Germline CDR1 and CDR2: MNHEY and SVGAGI. The CDR3 spans 16 residues. The CDR3 DNA is TGTGCCAGCAGCCAAGACACAGGGGGCCTTCAAGAGACCCAGTACTTC. It encodes CASSQDTGGLQETQYF.

The CDR3 DNA reads as TGTGCCAGCAGCGTAGCTACTGGGCGGGGGGGCCTCGAAGATACGCAGTATTTT. Translating gives CASSVATGRGGLEDTQYF. The gene calls are TRBV9 and TRBJ2-3; TRBD2 matches 9 bases. The V segment lost 0 bases and the J segment 5 bases; nucleotides outside the gene matches: 13. The CDR3 covers 18 residues. Germline CDR1 SGDLS, CDR2 YYNGEE.

The genes are TRBV7-6 and TRBJ2-7, with 7 bases matching TRBD1. V dropped 2 bases and J dropped 6; count of bases not matched to a gene: 7. The CDR3 has 14 amino acids. The germline V gene encodes CDR1 SGHVS and CDR2 FNYEAQ. The CDR3 spells CASSLRTGGVEQYF. The CDR3 DNA reads as TGTGCCAGCAGCTTACGGACAGGAGGTGTCGAGCAGTACTTC.

The CDR3 protein is CSAKGRGLEAFF. CDR3 nucleotide sequence: TGCAGTGCTAAAGGCCGGGGCCTTGAAGCTTTCTTT. The genes are TRBV20-1 and TRBJ1-1, with a tentative D call TRBD1 (5 bases). V lost 4 bases and J 7 bases, leaving 13 bases between the germline ends. This CDR3 has 12 amino acids. Looked up from germline, CDR1 is DFQATT and CDR2 is SNEGSKA (reference sequence).

J is TRBJ1-1 and V is TRBV20-1; 8 nucleotides agree with TRBD1. Germline lookup yields CDR1 DFQATT and CDR2 SNEGSKA (reference sequence). Trimming cost V 5 bases and J 1 base; bases outside gene matches: 9. The CDR3 length is 15 residues. CDR3 nucleotides: TGCAGTGCTTGGCCACAGACAGGGGCGAACACTGAAGCTTTCTTT. Residues: CSAWPQTGANTEAFF.

V is TRBV4-3 and J is TRBJ1-2; the D is unclear. This CDR3 is built from 15 residues. The germline gives CDR1 LGHNA, CDR2 YSLEER. Between the trimmed V and J ends, which lost 0 bases and 2 bases, there was a span of 10 bases. For the CDR3, the DNA is TGCGCCAGCAGCCAAGAGGGATCACCGAACTATGGCTACACCTTC. Its translation is CASSQEGSPNYGYTF.

The V gene is TRBV11-2, the J gene TRBJ2-1; the match to TRBD2 covers 16 bases. Germline assignment: CDR1 SGHAT and CDR2 FQNNGV. This CDR3 contains 19 residues. V lost 5 bases and J lost 3; bases outside the gene matches: 10. CDR3 in amino acids: CASSTPGLAGGPDYNEQFF. Written as DNA, the CDR3 is TGTGCCAGCAGCACTCCGGGACTAGCGGGAGGGCCCGACTACAATGAGCAGTTCTTC.

This clonotype was counted ten times or more. The chain has TRBV12-3 or TRBV12-4 and TRBJ2-6, with 8 bases matching TRBD1. The V and J ends lost 4 bases and 0 bases, in that order; junction bases with no gene match: 5. The CDR3 extends over 17 amino acids. DNA for the CDR3: TGTGCCAGCAGTTCCAGGGGGCAGGGCTCTGGGGCCAACGTCCTGACTTTC. Amino acid sequence: CASSSRGQGSGANVLTF.

At least ten counts were recorded for this clonotype. The chain carries TRBV29-1 and TRBJ2-1; D may be TRBD2 (7 bases). The length of the CDR3 is 12 residues. V lost 5 bases, J lost 9 bases, and 14 bases lay in between. Looked up from germline, CDR1 is SQVTM and CDR2 is ANQGSEA. The CDR3 DNA sequence: TGCAGCGTTCAAGGGGGGGCGGGTGAGCAGTTCTTC. Its translation: CSVQGGAGEQFF.

The table lists this clonotype with many counts. The rearrangement joins TRBV7-8 to TRBJ2-5; possible D gene TRBD1, 6 bases. The V end was cut by 3 bases, the J end by 1 base, with 15 bases between. The germline gives CDR1 SGHVS, CDR2 FQNEAQ. The CDR3 has 16 residues. The CDR3 DNA reads as TGTGCCAGCAGCTTCCCGGGACACTCCCTCCAAGAGACCCAGTACTTC. Residues: CASSFPGHSLQETQYF.

This clonotype was seen repeatedly, ten times or more. This rearrangement joins TRBV12-3 or TRBV12-4 to TRBJ1-1; unclear D gene. Trimming stripped 3 bases from V and 5 bases from J, with 10 bases between. CDR3 length equals 13 residues. This chain's CDR3 is CASSFVEVTEAFF. CDR3 nucleotide sequence: TGTGCCAGCAGTTTTGTCGAGGTAACTGAAGCTTTCTTT.

This clonotype was detected ten times or more. This chain connects TRBV7-9 to TRBJ1-1; 11 nucleotides align to TRBD1. V lost 5 bases to trimming and J lost 3 bases; unmatched junction nucleotides: 5. This CDR3 region has 15 residues. CDR1 SEHNR and CDR2 FQNEAQ come from the germline V gene (reference sequence). The CDR3 nucleotides are TGTGCCAGCAGCCAGGGACAGGGGGGGGACACTGAAGCTTTCTTT. Translation gives CASSQGQGGDTEAFF.

The V and J genes are TRBV27 and TRBJ2-7; 8 bases are a match to TRBD1. This CDR3 is built from 13 residues. J lost 4 bases, V lost 7 bases, and 6 bases had no gene match. Germline CDR1 and CDR2: MNHEY and SMNVEV (reference sequence). CDR3 sequence (DNA): TGTGCCAGCACGGACAGGGTAGGGTACGAGCAGTACTTC. Encoded protein: CASTDRVGYEQYF.